The 10 T cell receptor beta chains presented below share a single source sample, sequenced in a study of blood T cell repertoires in COVID-19. TCRdb's table, derived via immunoSEQ multiplex PCR, lists solely in-frame clones and lacks some. The sample consists of around 24,000 clones, 85% to 90% of them appearing once. Sequenced sample: peripheral blood. The receptor set was obtained from a human donor in a cohort sampled during active COVID-19.

This clone has only one observation. The chain has TRBV5-1 and TRBJ2-5, with 12 bases lining up with TRBD2. The CDR3 runs to 15 residues. The V segment lost 5 bases and the J segment 5 bases; nucleotides outside the gene matches: 7. CDR1 and CDR2 from the germline V gene are SGHRS and YFSETQ. CDR3 amino acids: CASSKLAGGLETQYF. The CDR3 bases are TGCGCCAGCAGTAAACTAGCGGGGGGCTTGGAGACCCAGTACTTC. The full variable domain, in which reference TRBV5-1 and TRBJ2-5 provide the parts outside the CDR3, is KAGVTQTPRYLIKTRGQQVTLSCSPISGHRSVSWYQQTPGQGLQFLFEYFSETQRNKGNFPGRFSGRQFSNSRSEMNVSTLELGDSALYLCASSKLAGGLETQYFGPGTRLLVL.

The chain combines TRBV10-3 with TRBJ2-6; 9 bases map to TRBD1. In germline, CDR1 is ENHRY, CDR2 SYGVKD. V lost 5 bases to trimming and J lost 3 bases; unmatched junction nucleotides: 5. This CDR3 has 16 residues. The CDR3 DNA sequence: TGTGCCATCAGTAGGGACAGGGCCGGTGGGGCCAACGTCCTGACTTTC. Translated: CAISRDRAGGANVLTF.

The genes are TRBV12-5 and TRBJ1-1; TRBD1 matches at 10 bases. V lost 7 bases to trimming and J lost 3 bases; unmatched junction nucleotides: 11. Looked up from germline, CDR1 is LGHNT and CDR2 is FRNRAP. This CDR3 contains 16 residues. The CDR3 sequence: CASAPTGGQDDTEAFF. As DNA, the CDR3 is TGTGCTAGTGCCCCGACAGGGGGCCAGGATGACACTGAAGCTTTCTTT. The complete variable domain, with remaining parts taken from reference TRBV12-5 and TRBJ1-1, reads DARVTQTPRHKVTEMGQEVTMRCQPILGHNTVFWYRQTMMQGLELLAYFRNRAPLDDSGMPKDRFSAEMPDATLATLKIQPSEPRDSAVYFCASAPTGGQDDTEAFFGQGTRLTVV.

The chain has TRBV4-1 and TRBJ1-2, with no clear D. The CDR3 totals 14 residues. Germline CDR1 reads MGHRA; CDR2 reads YSYEKL. V lost 1 base, J lost 8 bases, and 14 bases lay in between. CDR3 residues: CASSQGTVGFGYTF. In nucleotides, the CDR3 is TGCGCCAGCAGCCAAGGAACCGTTGGCTTCGGCTACACCTTC.

This chain links TRBV7-2 with TRBJ1-5; D uncertain. Germline assignment: CDR1 SGHTA and CDR2 FQGNSA. The CDR3 covers 18 residues. Trimming removed 4 bases from V and 2 bases from J, with 21 bases in between. This CDR3 reads CASSSIPPSGLGNQPQHF. Here the CDR3 DNA reads TGTGCCAGCAGCTCAATACCGCCGAGCGGGCTAGGCAATCAGCCCCAGCATTTT.

The chain recombines TRBV4-2 with TRBJ1-2; 7 nucleotides match TRBD1. The CDR3 runs to 13 residues. The junction had 6 bases not matched to a gene; V was cut back by 3 bases and J by 8 bases. Looked up from germline, CDR1 is LGHNA and CDR2 is YNFKEQ. The CDR3 DNA follows: TGTGCCAGCAGCCAGGACACAGGGGAAGGCTACACCTTC. Protein sequence: CASSQDTGEGYTF.

The rearrangement links TRBV2 to TRBJ2-1; tentatively, D is TRBD2 (5 bases). The CDR3 extends over 16 amino acids. V lost 1 base and J 0 bases, leaving 10 bases between the germline ends. Germline CDR1 and CDR2: SNHLY and FYNNEI. CDR3 nucleotide sequence: TGTGCCAGCAGTGAAGGAGGGTCCCTCTCCTACAATGAGCAGTTCTTC. Translating gives CASSEGGSLSYNEQFF.

The J gene is TRBJ1-2, the V gene TRBV14; the D gene is possibly TRBD1 (6 bases). Per germline, CDR1 SGHDN and CDR2 FVKESK. This CDR3 is 13 amino acids long. Trimming removed 3 bases from V and 3 bases from J, with 8 bases in between. CDR3 coding DNA: TGTGCCAGCAGCCATACAGGGTACTATGGCTACACCTTC. Translated: CASSHTGYYGYTF.

The V gene is TRBV7-6, the J gene TRBJ2-2; weak D call: TRBD1 (7 bases). The length of the CDR3 is 15 residues. Germline V gene sequence: CDR1 SGHVS, CDR2 FNYEAQ. V was clipped by 1 base and J by 5 bases, with 11 bases between them. The CDR3 protein is CASSLGQGGTGELFF. CDR3 nucleotides: TGTGCCAGCAGCTTAGGACAGGGAGGAACCGGGGAGCTGTTTTTT.

J is TRBJ2-3 and V is TRBV19, with 10 bases identical to TRBD2. The J segment lost 4 bases and the V segment lost 3 bases, leaving 13 bases of the junction unmatched. Germline V gene lookup returns CDR1 LNHDA and CDR2 SQIVND (reference sequence). This CDR3 is built from 18 residues. The CDR3 region has the DNA TGTGCCAGTAGTATCCTAACGTCGAGCGGGGGGGCCCCAGATACGCAGTATTTT. Protein: CASSILTSSGGAPDTQYF.